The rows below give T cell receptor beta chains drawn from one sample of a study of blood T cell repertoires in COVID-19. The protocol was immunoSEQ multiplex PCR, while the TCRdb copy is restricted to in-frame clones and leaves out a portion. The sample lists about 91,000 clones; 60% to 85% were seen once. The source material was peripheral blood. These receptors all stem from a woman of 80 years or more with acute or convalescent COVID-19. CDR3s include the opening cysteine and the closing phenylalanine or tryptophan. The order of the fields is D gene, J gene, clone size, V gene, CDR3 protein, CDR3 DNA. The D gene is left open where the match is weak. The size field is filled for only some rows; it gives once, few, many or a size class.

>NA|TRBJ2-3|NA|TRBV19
CASRSGGTDTQYF
TGTGCCAGTCGGTCAGGGGGCACAGATACGCAGTATTTT
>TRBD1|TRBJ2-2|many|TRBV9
CASSGAVRTGNTGELFF
TGTGCCAGCAGCGGGGCCGTCAGGACAGGGAACACCGGGGAGCTGTTTTTT
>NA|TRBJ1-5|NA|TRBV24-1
CATRQQENQPQHF
TGTGCCACCAGGCAACAGGAAAATCAGCCCCAGCATTTT
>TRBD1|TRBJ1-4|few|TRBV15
CATSPGLTGTGAEKLFF
TGTGCCACCAGCCCAGGGTTGACCGGGACAGGGGCTGAAAAACTGTTTTTT
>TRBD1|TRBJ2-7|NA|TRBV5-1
CASFSGTGGTEQYF
TGCGCCAGCTTCAGTGGGACAGGGGGAACCGAGCAGTACTTC
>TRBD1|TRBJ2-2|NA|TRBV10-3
CAISGPGQGATNGELFF
TGTGCCATCAGTGGTCCGGGACAGGGGGCTACGAACGGGGAGCTGTTTTTT
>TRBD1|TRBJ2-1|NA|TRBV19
CASTPSPRDRILYNEQFF
TGTGCCAGTACCCCCTCCCCCCGGGACAGGATACTCTACAATGAGCAGTTCTTC
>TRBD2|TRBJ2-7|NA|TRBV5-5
CASSLELAGASSSYEQYF
TGTGCCAGCAGCTTGGAACTAGCGGGAGCCTCCTCTTCCTACGAGCAGTACTTC
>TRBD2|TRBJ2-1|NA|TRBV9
CASSVGLAALNEQFF
TGTGCCAGCAGCGTAGGACTAGCGGCTTTAAATGAGCAGTTCTTC
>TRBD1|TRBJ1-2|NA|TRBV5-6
CASSSVGQNYGYTF
TGTGCCAGCAGCTCAGTGGGACAGAACTATGGCTACACCTTC
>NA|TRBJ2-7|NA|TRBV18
CASSPRTDVEQYF
TGTGCCAGCTCACCAAGGACAGACGTGGAGCAGTACTTC
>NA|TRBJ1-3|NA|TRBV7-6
CASSLDWAGNTIYF
TGTGCCAGCAGCTTAGACTGGGCGGGGAACACCATATATTTT
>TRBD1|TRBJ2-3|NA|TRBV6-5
CASTQSTGGTDTQYF
TGTGCCAGCACACAATCGACAGGGGGAACAGATACGCAGTATTTT